These T cell receptor beta chains were read from a single sample in a study of shared clonotypes between healthy human individuals. Sequencing used immunoSEQ multiplex PCR; TCRdb keeps in-frame clones, though not all of them. The top ten hold 0.35% to 0.45% of the sample, which has some 2,500,000 clones, 90% to 95% seen once. Sequences were obtained from naive CD4+ T cells from PBMCs. These receptors all come from a man aged 18 to 30 in good health. Some clones in this sample may be carry-over from other donors' samples. The CDR3 runs from the conserved cysteine through the conserved F or W. Each record gives: D gene, clone size, J gene, CDR3 length, V gene, CDR3 DNA, CDR3 protein. D genes are given only for firm matches. Not every row has a clone size; where given, it reads once, few, many or a size class.

D gene: TRBD1
clone size: .
J gene: TRBJ2-4
CDR3 length: 16
V gene: TRBV18
CDR3 DNA: TGTGCCAGCTCACCATCGGGACAGGGGGTATCGGGCATTCAGTACTTC
CDR3 protein: CASSPSGQGVSGIQYF

D gene: .
clone size: .
J gene: TRBJ2-5
CDR3 length: 14
V gene: TRBV19
CDR3 DNA: TGTGCCAGTAGTATAGCCGGGGGGCTAGAGACCCAGTACTTC
CDR3 protein: CASSIAGGLETQYF

D gene: .
clone size: .
J gene: TRBJ2-1
CDR3 length: 15
V gene: TRBV5-1
CDR3 DNA: TGCGCCAGCAGCCCGCGGGGCTACACTTCGGATGAGCAGTTCTTC
CDR3 protein: CASSPRGYTSDEQFF

D gene: .
clone size: .
J gene: TRBJ2-7
CDR3 length: 14
V gene: TRBV25-1
CDR3 DNA: TGTGCCAGCAGTCCTCACAGGGTACCCTACGAGCAGTACTTC
CDR3 protein: CASSPHRVPYEQYF

D gene: TRBD1
clone size: .
J gene: TRBJ1-5
CDR3 length: 18
V gene: TRBV28
CDR3 DNA: TGTGCCAGCACCCCGGACAGGGGGTTGCGGTGGAGCAATCAGCCCCAGCATTTT
CDR3 protein: CASTPDRGLRWSNQPQHF

D gene: TRBD1
clone size: .
J gene: TRBJ1-3
CDR3 length: 13
V gene: TRBV27
CDR3 DNA: TGTGCCAGCTCCAGGGGGTTTGGAAACACCATATATTTT
CDR3 protein: CASSRGFGNTIYF

D gene: TRBD2
clone size: .
J gene: TRBJ2-2
CDR3 length: 15
V gene: TRBV6-1
CDR3 DNA: TGTGCCAGCAGCTTGGGACTAGTTGTCACCGGGGAGCTGTTTTTT
CDR3 protein: CASSLGLVVTGELFF

D gene: .
clone size: .
J gene: TRBJ1-2
CDR3 length: 12
V gene: TRBV25-1
CDR3 DNA: TGTGCCAGCAGTCAGGACAGTCGTGCCTACACCTTC
CDR3 protein: CASSQDSRAYTF

D gene: .
clone size: .
J gene: TRBJ1-1
CDR3 length: 13
V gene: TRBV14
CDR3 DNA: TGTGCCAGCAGCCACTCAAGATACACTGAAGCTTTCTTT
CDR3 protein: CASSHSRYTEAFF

D gene: TRBD2
clone size: few
J gene: TRBJ2-7
CDR3 length: 14
V gene: TRBV5-1
CDR3 DNA: TGCGCCAGCAGCATTGTTCCGGGACTAAACGAGCAGTACTTC
CDR3 protein: CASSIVPGLNEQYF

D gene: TRBD1
clone size: .
J gene: TRBJ2-2
CDR3 length: 17
V gene: TRBV28
CDR3 DNA: TGTGCCAGCAGCTACCTGGGGGGACAGGCTAACACCGGGGAGCTGTTTTTT
CDR3 protein: CASSYLGGQANTGELFF

D gene: .
clone size: .
J gene: TRBJ1-5
CDR3 length: 13
V gene: TRBV19
CDR3 DNA: TGTGCCAGTAGTATAGAGAGTAGACAGCCCCAGCATTTT
CDR3 protein: CASSIESRQPQHF

D gene: .
clone size: once
J gene: TRBJ1-3
CDR3 length: 16
V gene: TRBV6-6
CDR3 DNA: TGTGCCAGCAGTTACCCCCGGGACGGGGGTGGAAGCACCATATATTTT
CDR3 protein: CASSYPRDGGGSTIYF

D gene: TRBD1
clone size: .
J gene: TRBJ1-2
CDR3 length: 13
V gene: TRBV7-2
CDR3 DNA: TGTGCCAGCAATCCGACAGGGAGCTATGGCTACACCTTC
CDR3 protein: CASNPTGSYGYTF

D gene: TRBD1
clone size: .
J gene: TRBJ1-5
CDR3 length: 16
V gene: TRBV28
CDR3 DNA: TGTGCCAGCAGACTAGGGACAGGGAGTACGATAGCCCCCCAGCATTTT
CDR3 protein: CASRLGTGSTIAPQHF

D gene: TRBD2
clone size: once
J gene: TRBJ2-1
CDR3 length: 16
V gene: TRBV10-3
CDR3 DNA: TGTGCCATCAGTGAGAGACTAGCAAGCTCCTACAATGAGCAGTTCTTC
CDR3 protein: CAISERLASSYNEQFF

D gene: .
clone size: .
J gene: TRBJ2-3
CDR3 length: 15
V gene: TRBV10-3
CDR3 DNA: TGTGCCATCAGTGAGGCTAGAACTAGCACAGATACGCAGTATTTT
CDR3 protein: CAISEARTSTDTQYF

D gene: TRBD1
clone size: .
J gene: TRBJ1-5
CDR3 length: 13
V gene: TRBV6-1
CDR3 DNA: TGTGCCAGCAAGGGGGCCCCTAATCAGCCCCAGCATTTT
CDR3 protein: CASKGAPNQPQHF

D gene: .
clone size: .
J gene: TRBJ2-7
CDR3 length: 13
V gene: TRBV6-1
CDR3 DNA: TGTGCCAGCAGTGCCGGGGGTCCCTACGAGCAGTACTTC
CDR3 protein: CASSAGGPYEQYF

D gene: TRBD2
clone size: once
J gene: TRBJ2-7
CDR3 length: 15
V gene: TRBV5-1
CDR3 DNA: TGCGCCAGCAGCCAAGGGACTAGCGGGAGTACCGGGCAGTACTTC
CDR3 protein: CASSQGTSGSTGQYF

D gene: TRBD2
clone size: .
J gene: TRBJ2-5
CDR3 length: 16
V gene: TRBV7-3
CDR3 DNA: TGTGCCAGCAGCTTAAACCCTAGCGGGGCTCAAGAGACCCAGTACTTC
CDR3 protein: CASSLNPSGAQETQYF

D gene: .
clone size: .
J gene: TRBJ1-1
CDR3 length: 15
V gene: TRBV4-3
CDR3 DNA: TGCGCCAGCAGCCAAGATCGTAGGGCAACCCCTTTAGCTTTCTTT
CDR3 protein: CASSQDRRATPLAFF

D gene: TRBD2
clone size: .
J gene: TRBJ2-1
CDR3 length: 15
V gene: TRBV12-5
CDR3 DNA: TGTGCTAGTGGTTTGGGACTAGCGGGATACAATGAGCAGTTCTTC
CDR3 protein: CASGLGLAGYNEQFF